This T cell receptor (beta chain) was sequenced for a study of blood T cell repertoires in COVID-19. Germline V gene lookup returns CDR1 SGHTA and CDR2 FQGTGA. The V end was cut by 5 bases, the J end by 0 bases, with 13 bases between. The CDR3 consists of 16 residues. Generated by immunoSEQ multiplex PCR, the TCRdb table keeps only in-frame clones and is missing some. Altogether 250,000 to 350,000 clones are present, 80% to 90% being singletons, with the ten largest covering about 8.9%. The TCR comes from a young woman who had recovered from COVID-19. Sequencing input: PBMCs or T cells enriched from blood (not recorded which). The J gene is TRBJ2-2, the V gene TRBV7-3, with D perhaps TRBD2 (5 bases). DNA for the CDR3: TGTGCCAGCAGCCGCAGCGGTCCTACGAACACCGGGGAGCTGTTTTTT. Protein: CASSRSGPTNTGELFF.